This T cell receptor (beta chain) comes out of a study of blood T cell repertoires in COVID-19. Study summary: Samples of COVID-19 (acute and convalescent) were obtained from the United States, Italy and Spain.

Trimming took off 2 bases at V and 8 bases at J, with 6 bases between the two ends. The CDR3 is made up of 12 amino acids. CDR1 and CDR2 (germline): KGHDR, SFDVKD. Participants spanned ages roughly 18 to 90 years and resided in 20 to 25 US areas. Clinical history as reported by participants underpinned cohort assignment. Within 2 weeks of study entry, exposed participants had contacted a PCR-confirmed or clinician-diagnosed COVID-19 case. The repertoire was sequenced with immunoSEQ multiplex PCR; TCRdb's copy has only in-frame clones and lacks some. Found here are around 250,000 clones, approximately 88% of them singletons; the top ten hold about 3.1%. This clone was counted once.

This chain connects TRBV24-1 to TRBJ1-5, with unresolved D. Sequencing used PBMCs or T cells enriched from blood (not recorded which). This sequence was found in a woman aged 40 to 50 who had been exposed to COVID-19. CDR3 sequence (DNA): TGTGCCACCAGTGATTCACTCGAGCCCCAGCATTTT. This encodes CATSDSLEPQHF.